Here is one T cell receptor (beta chain) with its context. TCRbeta library construction was performed incorporating unique molecular identifiers. TCRdb redid the calling of the PCR reads with MiXCR, one entry per CDR3 protein. The data contain about 360,000 distinct CDR3 sequences, 13% of them singletons. The record originates from a study of T-cell reconstitution after alpha-beta-depleted transplantation in children. CDR1 and CDR2 (germline): SNHLY, FYNNEI. Trimming cost V 8 bases and J 15 bases, with 20 bases left between them. The CDR3 loop spans 12 amino acids. The rearrangement joins TRBV2 to TRBJ2-1; D tentatively fits TRBD1 or TRBD2 (6 bases each). The starting material was PBMCs, obtained from the stem cell graft. The sequence was obtained from a human donor who donated a stem cell graft to a child with Fanconi anemia. The CDR3 region is CASRPPGLGAFF. For the CDR3, the DNA is TGTGCCAGCCGTCCACCGGGACTGGGGGCGTTCTTC.